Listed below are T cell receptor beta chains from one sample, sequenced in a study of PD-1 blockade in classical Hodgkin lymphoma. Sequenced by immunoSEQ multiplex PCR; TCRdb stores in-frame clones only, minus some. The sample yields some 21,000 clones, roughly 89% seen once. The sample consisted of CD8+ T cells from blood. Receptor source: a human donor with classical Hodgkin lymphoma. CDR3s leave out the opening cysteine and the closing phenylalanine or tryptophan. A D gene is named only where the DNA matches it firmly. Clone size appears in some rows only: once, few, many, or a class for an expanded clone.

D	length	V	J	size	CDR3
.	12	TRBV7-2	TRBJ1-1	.	ASSFGGTNTEAF
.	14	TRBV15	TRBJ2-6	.	ATSSVRSSGANVLT
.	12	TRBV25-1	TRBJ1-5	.	ASTSGSSNQPQH
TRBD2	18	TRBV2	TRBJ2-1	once	ASSEAPLAGGLGSYNEQF
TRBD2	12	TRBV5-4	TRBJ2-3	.	ASSLSGGPDTQY
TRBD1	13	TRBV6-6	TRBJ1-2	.	ASSSRDRNNGGYT
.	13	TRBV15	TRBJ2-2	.	ATSRGGVHTGELF
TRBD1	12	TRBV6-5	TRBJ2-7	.	ASWGPGQTYEQY
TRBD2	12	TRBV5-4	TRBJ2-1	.	ASSFSGIYNEQF
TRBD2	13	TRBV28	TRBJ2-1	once	ASSFWRREGNEQF
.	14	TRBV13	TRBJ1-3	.	ASSSTTGSRTDTIY
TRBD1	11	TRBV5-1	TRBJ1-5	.	ASSFGTGQPQH
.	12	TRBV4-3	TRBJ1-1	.	ASSQTLPGTEAF
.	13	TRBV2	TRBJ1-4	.	ASSELGQFGEKLF
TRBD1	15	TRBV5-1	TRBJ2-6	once	ASSLLPGGGGANVLT
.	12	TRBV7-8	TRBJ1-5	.	ASSLRSVNQPQH
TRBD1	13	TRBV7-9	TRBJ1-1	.	ASSLVGQGLPEAF
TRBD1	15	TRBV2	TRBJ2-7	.	ALGAQGALGWSYEQY
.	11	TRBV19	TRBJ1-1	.	ASSTTGFTEAF
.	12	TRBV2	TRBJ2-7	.	ASSELGIPYEQY
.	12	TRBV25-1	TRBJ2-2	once	ASSAEGDSGELF
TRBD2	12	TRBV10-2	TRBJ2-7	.	ASSMGGGGYEQY
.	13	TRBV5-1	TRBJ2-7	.	ASSLGQEADYEQY
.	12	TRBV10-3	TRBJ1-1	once	AIKARQKNTEAF
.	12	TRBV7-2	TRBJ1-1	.	ASSVVTGNTEAF
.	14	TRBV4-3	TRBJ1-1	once	ASSRSRGVGRAEAF
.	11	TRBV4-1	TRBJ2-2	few	ASSPYRFRELF
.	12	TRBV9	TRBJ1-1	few	ASSVVPQGTEAF
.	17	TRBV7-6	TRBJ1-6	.	ASSHPRVGEGMRYSPLH
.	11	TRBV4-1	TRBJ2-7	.	ASSQERGYEQY
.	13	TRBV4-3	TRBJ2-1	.	ASSQGGGSYNEQF
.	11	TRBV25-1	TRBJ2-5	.	ASSDRGRETQY
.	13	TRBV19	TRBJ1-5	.	ASSLLGYSNQPQH
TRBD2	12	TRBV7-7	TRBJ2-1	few	ASSLGTSGNEQF
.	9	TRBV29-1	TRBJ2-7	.	SASDGYEQY
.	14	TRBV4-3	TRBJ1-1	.	ASSQDKGQSNTEAF
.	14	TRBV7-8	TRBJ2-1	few	ASSLDQLSGYNEQF